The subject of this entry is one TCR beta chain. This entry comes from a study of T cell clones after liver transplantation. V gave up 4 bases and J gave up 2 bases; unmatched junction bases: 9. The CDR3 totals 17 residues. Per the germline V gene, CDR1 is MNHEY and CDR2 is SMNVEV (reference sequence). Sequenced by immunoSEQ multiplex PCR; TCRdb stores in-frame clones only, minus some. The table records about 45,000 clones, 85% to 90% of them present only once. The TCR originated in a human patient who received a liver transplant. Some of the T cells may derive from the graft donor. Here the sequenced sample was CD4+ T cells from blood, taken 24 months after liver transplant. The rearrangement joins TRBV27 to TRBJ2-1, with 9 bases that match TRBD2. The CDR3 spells CASSSSISGRAYNEQFF. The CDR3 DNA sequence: TGTGCCAGCAGTTCCAGTATTAGCGGGAGAGCCTACAATGAGCAGTTCTTC.